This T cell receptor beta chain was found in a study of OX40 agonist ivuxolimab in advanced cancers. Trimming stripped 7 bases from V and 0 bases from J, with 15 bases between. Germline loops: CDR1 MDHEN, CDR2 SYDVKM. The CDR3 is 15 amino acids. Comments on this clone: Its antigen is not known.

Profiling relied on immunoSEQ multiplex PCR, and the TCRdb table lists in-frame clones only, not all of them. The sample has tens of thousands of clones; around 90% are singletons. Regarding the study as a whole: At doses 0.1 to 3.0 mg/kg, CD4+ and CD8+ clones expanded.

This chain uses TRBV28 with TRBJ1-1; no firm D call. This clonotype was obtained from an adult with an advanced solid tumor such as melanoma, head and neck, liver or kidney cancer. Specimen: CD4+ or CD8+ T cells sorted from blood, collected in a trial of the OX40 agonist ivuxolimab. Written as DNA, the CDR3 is TGTGCCAGCACCCTCAATCGTGCTGTGAACACTGAAGCTTTCTTT. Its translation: CASTLNRAVNTEAFF.